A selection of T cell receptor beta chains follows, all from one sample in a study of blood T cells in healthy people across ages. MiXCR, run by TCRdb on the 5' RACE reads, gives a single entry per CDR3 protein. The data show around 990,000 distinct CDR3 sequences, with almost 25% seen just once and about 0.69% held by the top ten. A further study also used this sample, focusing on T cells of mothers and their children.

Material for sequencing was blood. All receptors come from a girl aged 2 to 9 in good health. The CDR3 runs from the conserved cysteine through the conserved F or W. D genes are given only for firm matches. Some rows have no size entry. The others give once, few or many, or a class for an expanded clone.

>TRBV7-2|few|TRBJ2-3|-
CASSLIKRDTRYF
TGTGCCAGCAGCCTCATCAAAAGGGATACGCGGTATTTT
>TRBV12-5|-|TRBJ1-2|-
CASGLDRDYGYTF
TGTGCTAGTGGTTTGGACAGGGACTATGGCTACACCTTC
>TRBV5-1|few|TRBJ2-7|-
CASSLSGRPHEQYF
TGCGCCAGCAGCTTGAGCGGCAGGCCCCACGAGCAGTACTTC
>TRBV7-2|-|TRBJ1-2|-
CASSLEDSYGYTF
TGTGCCAGCAGCTTGGAGGACAGCTATGGCTACACCTTC
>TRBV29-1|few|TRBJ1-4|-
CSVEVTRGASGKLFF
TGCAGCGTTGAAGTAACAAGGGGCGCCAGCGGAAAACTGTTTTTT
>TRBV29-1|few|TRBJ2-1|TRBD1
CSARPGTGFGEQFF
TGCAGCGCCCGTCCCGGGACAGGGTTCGGTGAGCAGTTCTTC
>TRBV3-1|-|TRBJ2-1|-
CASSQGPVFNEQFF
TGTGCCAGCAGTCAAGGACCCGTGTTTAATGAGCAGTTCTTC
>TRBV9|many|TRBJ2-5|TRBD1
CASGGTGVQETQYF
TGTGCCAGCGGAGGGACAGGGGTGCAAGAGACCCAGTACTTC
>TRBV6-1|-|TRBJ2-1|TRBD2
CASRNRDSLLAGVRNEQFF
TGTGCCAGCAGGAACCGGGACAGCTTACTAGCGGGAGTACGCAATGAGCAGTTCTTC
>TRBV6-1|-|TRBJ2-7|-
CAGSRFLGGGTYEQYF
TGTGCCGGCAGCAGATTCCTCGGCGGCGGAACTTACGAGCAGTACTTC
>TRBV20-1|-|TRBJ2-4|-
CSAPGVETRGKNIQYF
TGCAGTGCCCCCGGAGTCGAAACTCGGGGCAAAAACATCCAGTACTTC
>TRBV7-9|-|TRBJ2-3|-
CASSLVPGPGTDTQYF
TGTGCCAGCAGCTTAGTCCCGGGGCCCGGCACAGATACGCAGTATTTT
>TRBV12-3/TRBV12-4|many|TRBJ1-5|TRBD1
CASSWGQGQPQHF
TGTGCCAGCAGTTGGGGACAGGGTCAGCCCCAGCATTTT
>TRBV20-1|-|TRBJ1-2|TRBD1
CSVDRGNGYTF
TGCAGTGTGGACAGGGGAAATGGCTACACCTTC
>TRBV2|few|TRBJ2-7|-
CASSLRGTVNEQYF
TGTGCCAGCTCCCTTAGGGGAACCGTTAACGAGCAGTACTTC
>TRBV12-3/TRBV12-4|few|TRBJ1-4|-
CASSFGGRGEKLFF
TGTGCCAGCAGTTTTGGCGGGAGGGGTGAAAAACTGTTTTTT
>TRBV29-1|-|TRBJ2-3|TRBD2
CSVDSASGSTDTQYF
TGCAGCGTTGATTCGGCTAGCGGAAGCACAGATACGCAGTATTTT
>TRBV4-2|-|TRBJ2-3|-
CASSQVVKLAQYF
TGTGCCAGCAGCCAAGTAGTGAAGCTGGCGCAGTATTTT
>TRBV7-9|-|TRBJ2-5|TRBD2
CASSSSGTRKFF
TGTGCCAGCAGCTCATCCGGGACTAGAAAGTTCTTC
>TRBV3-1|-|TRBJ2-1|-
CASSARGVIGNEQFF
TGTGCCAGCAGCGCCCGGGGCGTAATCGGCAATGAGCAGTTCTTC
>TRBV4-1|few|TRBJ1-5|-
CASSQDFGNQPQHF
TGCGCCAGCAGCCAAGATTTCGGAAATCAGCCCCAGCATTTT
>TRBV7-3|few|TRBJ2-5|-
CASSPGGRTGVSETQYF
TGTGCCAGCAGCCCGGGGGGCCGGACGGGAGTCTCGGAGACCCAGTACTTC
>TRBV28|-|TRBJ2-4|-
CASSPRIRRNIQYF
TGTGCCAGCAGCCCTAGGATACGGAGAAACATTCAGTACTTC
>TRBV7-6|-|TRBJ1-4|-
CASSPWGATNEKLFF
TGTGCCAGCAGCCCCTGGGGGGCAACTAATGAAAAACTGTTTTTT
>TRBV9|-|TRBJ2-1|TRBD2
CASSQSGREQFF
TGTGCCAGCAGCCAAAGCGGGAGGGAGCAGTTCTTC
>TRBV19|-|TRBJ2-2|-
CASSVLGQARELFF
TGTGCCAGTAGCGTTCTGGGGCAGGCCCGGGAGCTGTTTTTT
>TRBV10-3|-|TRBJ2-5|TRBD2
CAISESVAGSVETQYF
TGTGCCATCAGTGAGTCCGTAGCGGGATCTGTAGAGACCCAGTACTTC
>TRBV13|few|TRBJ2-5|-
CASSPKQDKETQYF
TGTGCCAGCAGCCCTAAACAGGATAAAGAGACCCAGTACTTC
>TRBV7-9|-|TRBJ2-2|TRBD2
CASSPPGLTTGELFF
TGTGCCAGCAGCCCACCGGGACTAACCACCGGGGAGCTGTTTTTT
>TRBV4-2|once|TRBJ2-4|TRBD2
CASSRTIAGGRGNIQYF
TGTGCCAGCAGCCGAACTATAGCGGGGGGGAGGGGAAACATTCAGTACTTC
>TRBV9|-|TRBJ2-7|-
CASSRRVGGGEQYF
TGTGCCAGCAGCCGTCGAGTTGGGGGTGGGGAGCAGTACTTC
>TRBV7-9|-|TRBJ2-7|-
CATLPLDPEQYF
TGTGCCACCCTACCCCTAGATCCCGAGCAGTACTTC
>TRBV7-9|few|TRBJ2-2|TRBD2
CASSLYSGGGTGELFF
TGTGCCAGCAGCCTCTATAGCGGGGGAGGCACCGGGGAGCTGTTTTTT
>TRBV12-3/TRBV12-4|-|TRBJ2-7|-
CASRQSDSFNHEQYF
TGTGCCAGCAGGCAATCCGACAGCTTTAACCACGAGCAGTACTTC
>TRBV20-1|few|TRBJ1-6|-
CSAREDGGESSPLHF
TGCAGTGCTAGAGAAGACGGGGGGGAAAGTTCACCCCTCCACTTT
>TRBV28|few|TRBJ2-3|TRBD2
CASSPSGVGGPDTQYF
TGTGCCAGCAGTCCGAGCGGGGTGGGAGGGCCAGATACGCAGTATTTT
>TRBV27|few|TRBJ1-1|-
CASSLSRNRVWGTEAFF
TGTGCCAGCAGTTTATCGAGGAACAGGGTGTGGGGAACTGAAGCTTTCTTT
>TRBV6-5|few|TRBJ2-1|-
CASSRDLQSGNEQFF
TGTGCCAGCAGTCGGGACCTCCAATCGGGGAATGAGCAGTTCTTC
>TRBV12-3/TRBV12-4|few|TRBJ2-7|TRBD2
CASSTASGSYEQYF
TGTGCCAGCAGCACTGCCAGCGGGAGCTACGAGCAGTACTTC
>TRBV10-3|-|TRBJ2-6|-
CAVPLLSGANVLTF
TGTGCCGTTCCTCTTCTCTCTGGGGCCAACGTCCTGACTTTC
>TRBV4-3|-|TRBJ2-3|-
CASNQDTGSSTDTQYF
TGCGCCAGCAACCAAGATACGGGGTCGAGCACAGATACGCAGTATTTT
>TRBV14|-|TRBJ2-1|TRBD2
CASSQGPGPGGNNEQFF
TGTGCCAGCAGCCAGGGGCCAGGGCCGGGAGGGAACAATGAGCAGTTCTTC
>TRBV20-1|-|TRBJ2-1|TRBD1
CSARDYRDRRIGEQFF
TGCAGTGCTAGAGATTACCGGGACAGGAGGATAGGTGAGCAGTTCTTC
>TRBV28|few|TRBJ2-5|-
CASSLSTGWETQYF
TGTGCCAGCAGTTTAAGTACCGGCTGGGAGACCCAGTACTTC
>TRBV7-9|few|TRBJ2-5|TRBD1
CASSLRDRAEETQYF
TGTGCCAGCAGCCTCCGGGACAGGGCCGAGGAGACCCAGTACTTC
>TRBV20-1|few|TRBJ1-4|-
CSARDRAGSIQKLFF
TGCAGTGCTAGAGATCGGGCAGGGTCTATTCAAAAACTGTTTTTT
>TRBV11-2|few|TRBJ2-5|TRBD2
CASSLLRGAGETQYF
TGTGCCAGCAGCTTACTGCGGGGGGCCGGGGAGACCCAGTACTTC
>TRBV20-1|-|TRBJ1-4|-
CSAERGEGEKLFF
TGCAGTGCGGAGAGGGGGGAGGGTGAAAAACTGTTTTTT